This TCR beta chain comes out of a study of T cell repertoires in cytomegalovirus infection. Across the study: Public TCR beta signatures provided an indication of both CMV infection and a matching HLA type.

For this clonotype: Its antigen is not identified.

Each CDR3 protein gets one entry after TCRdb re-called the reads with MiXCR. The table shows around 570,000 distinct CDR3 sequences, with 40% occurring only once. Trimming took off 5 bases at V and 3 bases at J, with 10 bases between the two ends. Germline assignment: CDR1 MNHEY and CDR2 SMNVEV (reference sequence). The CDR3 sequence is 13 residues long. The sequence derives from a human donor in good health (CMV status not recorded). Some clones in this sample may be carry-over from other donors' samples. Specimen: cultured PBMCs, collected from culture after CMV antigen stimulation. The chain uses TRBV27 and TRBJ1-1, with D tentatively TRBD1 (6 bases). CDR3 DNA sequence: TGTGCCAGCAGTCCCTGGGGGCACACTGAAGCTTTCTTT. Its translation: CASSPWGHTEAFF.